The clone carrying this T cell receptor (beta chain) was seen more than once but under ten times. The data derive from a study of regulatory T cells in long-lasting Graves disease. For TCR beta, libraries came from iRepertoire HTBI primers and Arm-PCR of CDR3 regions. TCRdb reanalysed the multiplex PCR reads using MiXCR and keeps one entry per CDR3 protein. This sample has 550,000 or so distinct CDR3 sequences, with 9.5% to 15% found just once. Time point in this sample: newly diagnosed GD, antithyroid drugs for less than 3 months. Isolated PBMC RNA provided the starting material for the TCR library. The sample also formed part of further work on T cells in Graves' hyperthyroidism and ophthalmopathy.

The material was peripheral blood mononuclear cells (PBMCs), obtained at new diagnosis, from a patient treated with antithyroid drugs. The source of this sequence is a woman between 25 and 40 years old with Graves disease.

The CDR3 region is CASRDRGDTGELFF. The CDR3 nucleotides read TGTGCCAGCCGGGACAGGGGGGACACCGGGGAGCTGTTTTTT. The chain uses TRBV6-2 or TRBV6-3 and TRBJ2-2, with 11 bases aligning to TRBD1. The CDR3 is 14 residues long. Trimming cost V 8 bases and J 3 bases; bases outside gene matches: 2. Per the germline V gene, CDR1 is MNHEY and CDR2 is SVGEGT.